A selection of T cell receptor beta chains follows, all from one sample in a study of blood T cell repertoires in COVID-19. Measured with immunoSEQ multiplex PCR; TCRdb has only the in-frame clones, and not every one. Here the sample spans hundreds of thousands of clones, approximately 90% being singletons. The material sequenced was peripheral blood. The source is a woman aged 25 to 39 with COVID-19, enrolled during active disease. Both conserved end residues are part of each CDR3. The D gene is left open where the match is weak. The size field is filled for only some rows; it gives once, few, many or a size class.

d_gene: .; len: 16; j_gene: TRBJ1-2; abundance: once; v_gene: TRBV4-1; CDR3aa: CASSRLGGGLDYGYTF; CDR3nt: TGCGCCAGCAGCCGGCTTGGGGGGGGGCTAGACTATGGCTACACCTTC
d_gene: TRBD1; len: 15; j_gene: TRBJ2-1; abundance: .; v_gene: TRBV7-6; CDR3aa: CASSFTGAAYNEQFF; CDR3nt: TGTGCCAGCAGCTTTACAGGGGCCGCCTACAATGAGCAGTTCTTC
d_gene: TRBD2; len: 12; j_gene: TRBJ2-1; abundance: once; v_gene: TRBV10-3; CDR3aa: CAISVAGDEQFF; CDR3nt: TGTGCCATCAGTGTAGCGGGAGATGAGCAGTTCTTC
d_gene: .; len: 14; j_gene: TRBJ1-1; abundance: .; v_gene: TRBV7-8; CDR3aa: CASSYRDKNTEAFF; CDR3nt: TGTGCCAGCAGCTACCGGGACAAAAACACTGAAGCTTTCTTT
d_gene: TRBD2; len: 15; j_gene: TRBJ2-1; abundance: .; v_gene: TRBV6-5; CDR3aa: CASSSHSGGAREQFF; CDR3nt: TGTGCCAGCAGTTCCCATAGCGGGGGGGCTCGTGAGCAGTTCTTC
d_gene: .; len: 13; j_gene: TRBJ2-3; abundance: .; v_gene: TRBV7-6; CDR3aa: CASSLVGTDTQYF; CDR3nt: TGTGCCAGCAGCTTAGTCGGCACAGATACGCAGTATTTT
d_gene: TRBD1; len: 15; j_gene: TRBJ2-7; abundance: .; v_gene: TRBV6-1; CDR3aa: CASSEPGQGAYEQYF; CDR3nt: TGTGCCAGCAGTGAACCCGGACAGGGGGCCTACGAGCAGTACTTC
d_gene: .; len: 14; j_gene: TRBJ2-2; abundance: .; v_gene: TRBV19; CDR3aa: CASSMEGGTGELFF; CDR3nt: TGTGCCAGTAGTATGGAGGGGGGGACCGGGGAGCTGTTTTTT
d_gene: TRBD2; len: 15; j_gene: TRBJ2-1; abundance: .; v_gene: TRBV11-3; CDR3aa: CASSFSGGSYNEQFF; CDR3nt: TGTGCCAGCAGCTTTAGCGGGGGGTCCTACAATGAGCAGTTCTTC
d_gene: TRBD1; len: 14; j_gene: TRBJ2-5; abundance: once; v_gene: TRBV7-2; CDR3aa: CASSLTGGMGTQYF; CDR3nt: TGTGCCAGCAGTCTGACAGGGGGCATGGGGACCCAGTACTTC
d_gene: .; len: 14; j_gene: TRBJ2-2; abundance: .; v_gene: TRBV2; CDR3aa: CASIRNGQSGELFF; CDR3nt: TGTGCCAGCATCCGGAATGGACAGTCCGGGGAGCTGTTTTTT
d_gene: TRBD1; len: 13; j_gene: TRBJ2-7; abundance: .; v_gene: TRBV6-2/TRBV6-3; CDR3aa: CASSSWTGGSQYF; CDR3nt: TGTGCCAGCAGTTCCTGGACAGGGGGCTCGCAGTACTTC
d_gene: TRBD1; len: 15; j_gene: TRBJ1-2; abundance: .; v_gene: TRBV5-1; CDR3aa: CASSLTGQGADGYTF; CDR3nt: TGCGCCAGCAGCTTGACGGGACAGGGGGCGGATGGCTACACCTTC
d_gene: TRBD2; len: 14; j_gene: TRBJ2-5; abundance: .; v_gene: TRBV4-1; CDR3aa: CASSQTSGGETQYF; CDR3nt: TGCGCCAGCAGCCAAACTAGCGGGGGGGAGACCCAGTACTTC
d_gene: .; len: 15; j_gene: TRBJ2-7; abundance: .; v_gene: TRBV5-1; CDR3aa: CASRSYDRTSYEQYF; CDR3nt: TGCGCCAGCAGGTCGTATGACAGGACATCCTACGAGCAGTACTTC
d_gene: .; len: 11; j_gene: TRBJ2-7; abundance: .; v_gene: TRBV20-1; CDR3aa: CSARAGDEQYF; CDR3nt: TGCAGTGCTAGAGCGGGGGACGAGCAGTACTTC
d_gene: .; len: 13; j_gene: TRBJ1-1; abundance: .; v_gene: TRBV28; CDR3aa: CASSEGGNTEAFF; CDR3nt: TGTGCCAGCAGCGAAGGAGGGAACACTGAAGCTTTCTTT
d_gene: TRBD1; len: 14; j_gene: TRBJ1-4; abundance: .; v_gene: TRBV2; CDR3aa: CASTPDRGDEKLFF; CDR3nt: TGTGCCAGCACCCCCGACAGGGGAGATGAAAAACTGTTTTTT
d_gene: TRBD1; len: 14; j_gene: TRBJ2-3; abundance: .; v_gene: TRBV18; CDR3aa: CASSVTGASDTQYF; CDR3nt: TGTGCCAGCTCGGTGACAGGGGCTTCAGATACGCAGTATTTT
d_gene: TRBD2; len: 19; j_gene: TRBJ2-4; abundance: .; v_gene: TRBV2; CDR3aa: CASSRSGTSGSGTKNIQYF; CDR3nt: TGTGCCAGCAGTCGGTCCGGGACTAGCGGGAGTGGGACCAAAAACATTCAGTACTTC
d_gene: TRBD2; len: 21; j_gene: TRBJ2-7; abundance: once; v_gene: TRBV4-1; CDR3aa: CASSQGVAGGVPLAVVDEQYF; CDR3nt: TGCGCCAGCAGCCAAGGGGTAGCGGGGGGGGTTCCCCTGGCGGTGGTCGACGAGCAGTACTTC
d_gene: TRBD1; len: 14; j_gene: TRBJ2-7; abundance: once; v_gene: TRBV5-6; CDR3aa: CASRYRGRSYEQYF; CDR3nt: TGTGCCAGCAGATACAGGGGGCGAAGCTACGAGCAGTACTTC
d_gene: .; len: 12; j_gene: TRBJ1-1; abundance: .; v_gene: TRBV4-1; CDR3aa: CASRSVNTEAFF; CDR3nt: TGCGCCAGCCGGTCGGTGAACACTGAAGCTTTCTTT
d_gene: TRBD1; len: 18; j_gene: TRBJ1-5; abundance: .; v_gene: TRBV27; CDR3aa: CASSRDGWTGGDNQPQHF; CDR3nt: TGTGCCAGCAGTCGAGACGGGTGGACAGGGGGTGACAATCAGCCCCAGCATTTT
d_gene: TRBD1; len: 14; j_gene: TRBJ1-4; abundance: once; v_gene: TRBV27; CDR3aa: CASSLRQGGEKLFF; CDR3nt: TGTGCCAGCAGTTTAAGACAGGGTGGTGAAAAACTGTTTTTT
d_gene: .; len: 14; j_gene: TRBJ2-7; abundance: .; v_gene: TRBV19; CDR3aa: CASRGTVSSYEQYF; CDR3nt: TGTGCCAGTAGAGGGACTGTGAGCTCCTACGAGCAGTACTTC
d_gene: .; len: 16; j_gene: TRBJ2-1; abundance: .; v_gene: TRBV4-3; CDR3aa: CASSQEGLGSYNEQFF; CDR3nt: TGCGCCAGCAGCCAAGAGGGTCTAGGCTCCTACAATGAGCAGTTCTTC
d_gene: TRBD1; len: 13; j_gene: TRBJ2-1; abundance: .; v_gene: TRBV29-1; CDR3aa: CSVSGTGSNEQFF; CDR3nt: TGCAGCGTATCCGGGACAGGGTCCAATGAGCAGTTCTTC
d_gene: TRBD1; len: 16; j_gene: TRBJ1-1; abundance: few; v_gene: TRBV28; CDR3aa: CASSPHSGQEVAEAFF; CDR3nt: TGTGCCAGCAGTCCCCATTCCGGACAGGAAGTCGCTGAAGCTTTCTTT
d_gene: .; len: 13; j_gene: TRBJ2-2; abundance: .; v_gene: TRBV7-7; CDR3aa: CAIFGSPTGELFF; CDR3nt: TGTGCTATTTTCGGGAGCCCCACCGGGGAGCTGTTTTTT
d_gene: TRBD1; len: 16; j_gene: TRBJ2-5; abundance: .; v_gene: TRBV10-1; CDR3aa: CASALGTGGLGETQYF; CDR3nt: TGCGCCAGCGCTCTCGGGACAGGGGGACTTGGAGAGACCCAGTACTTC
d_gene: .; len: 14; j_gene: TRBJ1-2; abundance: few; v_gene: TRBV5-5; CDR3aa: CASRTEPGVEGYTF; CDR3nt: TGTGCCAGCAGGACCGAACCAGGGGTAGAGGGCTACACCTTC
d_gene: .; len: 13; j_gene: TRBJ2-5; abundance: .; v_gene: TRBV6-5; CDR3aa: CASKGQLKETQYF; CDR3nt: TGTGCCAGCAAAGGACAGCTGAAAGAGACCCAGTACTTC
d_gene: TRBD1; len: 15; j_gene: TRBJ1-5; abundance: .; v_gene: TRBV7-9; CDR3aa: CASSGGQASNQPQHF; CDR3nt: TGTGCCAGCAGCGGCGGACAGGCTAGCAATCAGCCCCAGCATTTT
d_gene: .; len: 16; j_gene: TRBJ2-4; abundance: .; v_gene: TRBV2; CDR3aa: CASTRRSGGPGNIQYF; CDR3nt: TGTGCCAGCACTCGAAGGTCGGGGGGCCCTGGGAACATTCAGTACTTC
d_gene: .; len: 14; j_gene: TRBJ1-2; abundance: .; v_gene: TRBV6-4; CDR3aa: CASSVTGSGYGYTF; CDR3nt: TGTGCCAGCAGTGTAACAGGGTCGGGCTATGGCTACACCTTC
d_gene: .; len: 14; j_gene: TRBJ2-7; abundance: .; v_gene: TRBV18; CDR3aa: CASSPGITTYEQYF; CDR3nt: TGTGCCAGCTCGCCGGGAATTACCACCTACGAGCAGTACTTC
d_gene: .; len: 13; j_gene: TRBJ2-3; abundance: .; v_gene: TRBV10-1; CDR3aa: CASSAPGTDTQYF; CDR3nt: TGCGCCAGCAGTGCCCCAGGGACAGATACGCAGTATTTT
d_gene: TRBD2; len: 16; j_gene: TRBJ2-5; abundance: .; v_gene: TRBV5-1; CDR3aa: CASSSTGTSGRETQYF; CDR3nt: TGCGCCAGCAGCTCGACCGGGACTAGCGGGCGAGAGACCCAGTACTTC
d_gene: .; len: 14; j_gene: TRBJ2-4; abundance: .; v_gene: TRBV19; CDR3aa: CASSKEPGENIQYF; CDR3nt: TGTGCCAGTAGTAAAGAGCCGGGAGAAAACATTCAGTACTTC
d_gene: .; len: 14; j_gene: TRBJ1-1; abundance: once; v_gene: TRBV10-3; CDR3aa: CAISESQGGTEAFF; CDR3nt: TGTGCCATCAGTGAGTCGCAGGGAGGGACTGAAGCTTTCTTT
d_gene: .; len: 13; j_gene: TRBJ1-5; abundance: .; v_gene: TRBV6-1; CDR3aa: CASRFFGNQPQHF; CDR3nt: TGTGCCAGCAGGTTCTTCGGCAATCAGCCCCAGCATTTT